One TCR beta chain is described in this entry. Its target is not known. This entry belongs to a study of Tregs in tolerant kidney transplant recipients. Study-wide results and limits: Activated donor B cell expansion appeared to reveal the most relevant donor-specific TCRbeta repertoire.

Using immunoSEQ multiplex PCR, the repertoire was profiled, and TCRdb retains in-frame clones only, with some absent. The data show about 46,000 clones, with roughly 89% seen just once and 0.55% to 0.75% held by the top ten. The CDR3 runs to 14 residues. The junction had 5 bases not matched to a gene; V was cut back by 4 bases and J by 2 bases. The germline CDR1 and CDR2 sequences are KGHSH and LQKENI. Sequencing used Tregs from blood. V and J are TRBV18 and TRBJ2-7; 7 bases are shared with TRBD2. The receptor was derived from a human donor in good health. This chain's CDR3 is CASSQSSGTYEQYF. The CDR3 nucleotides are TGTGCCAGCTCACAGTCTAGCGGTACCTACGAGCAGTACTTC.